This T cell receptor (beta chain) derives from a study of T cells in tuberculosis. Study-wide background: Sequenced TCRs come from CD1B-GMM tetramer-binding T cells.

The CDR3 is 18 residues long. The ends lost 4 bases at V and 0 bases at J; junction bases unmatched: 9. The germline CDR1 and CDR2 sequences are MGHRA and YSYEKL. Study outcomes and limitations: A GMM-specific repertoire classifier reached about 90% accuracy, AUROC 0.7 to 0.9. GMM-specific TCRs were nearer to active tuberculosis alpha repertoires, suggesting expansion.

Using immunoSEQ multiplex PCR, the repertoire was profiled, and TCRdb retains in-frame clones only, with some absent. The table has roughly 28,000 clones, 90% seen once. To note about this clone: Its antigen is not known.

V gene TRBV4-1 combines with J gene TRBJ2-7; TRBD2 matches 13 bases. The sequence was collected from a donor aged 10-30 years with latent tuberculosis or without tuberculosis infection. The sequencing input was PBMCs. The CDR3 spells CASSPLTSGGPSSYEQYF. CDR3 DNA: TGCGCCAGCAGCCCTCTGACTAGCGGGGGGCCCTCCTCCTACGAGCAGTACTTC.